This T cell receptor beta chain was obtained from a study of cytomegalovirus exposure and HLA in healthy donors. Overall study results and limits: The study listed 150 to 200 cytomegalovirus-associated TCR beta chains. A later analysis found first-cohort TCR clusters tended to co-occur in the 100 to 150 validation repertoires.

Assay: immunoSEQ multiplex PCR; the TCRdb copy retains only in-frame clones and omits some. The sample shows around 200,000 clones, about 81% of them seen only once. Turning to this clone: The antigen remains undetermined.

The germline gives CDR1 SGDLS, CDR2 YYNGEE. CDR3 length: 17 residues. Trimming cost V 0 bases and J 1 base; bases outside gene matches: 7. The TCR sequence derives from a young woman in good health and CMV-seronegative. The sample comprised PBMCs. The rearrangement links TRBV9 to TRBJ1-3; 7 bases line up with TRBD1. As DNA, the CDR3 is TGTGCCAGCAGCGTAGGCGGGACAGACTTTTCTGGAAACACCATATATTTT. Translation gives CASSVGGTDFSGNTIYF.